This T cell receptor beta chain was recovered during a study of blood T cell repertoires in COVID-19. About the study: The study drew acute and convalescent COVID-19 samples from the United States, Italy and Spain.

Here immunoSEQ multiplex PCR was the method, and the copy in TCRdb shows in-frame clones only, minus some. The sample has about 400,000 clones, 85% to 90% seen once. The CDR3 sequence is 16 residues long. Trimming took 4 bases from V and 4 from J; bases not matched to a gene: 7. Germline lookup yields CDR1 SEHNR and CDR2 FQNEAQ (reference sequence). Sequenced material: peripheral blood. The source is a woman in her twenties or thirties with acute or convalescent COVID-19. The genes are TRBV7-9 and TRBJ2-3; 11 bases fit TRBD2. DNA for the CDR3: TGTGCCAGCAGCTCCCTAGCGGGGGGCAGGTCAGATACGCAGTATTTT. Its protein product is CASSSLAGGRSDTQYF.